This T cell receptor (beta chain) was identified in a study of blood T cell repertoires in COVID-19. Methods used by the authors: For nucleated cells, counts were estimated from reference gene primer amplification. The data were produced by immunoSEQ multiplex PCR, yet TCRdb's version contains in-frame clones alone and is incomplete. D and trimming were read from the DNA, whereas the V and J calls and clone size are those reported in that table. The repertoire holds about 250,000 clones, with more than 80% as singletons. Trimming at V came to 4 bases and at J to 5 bases, leaving 9 bases not matched to a gene. Germline values: CDR1 SGHRS, CDR2 YFSETQ. CDR3 size: 15 residues. This clone was observed a handful of times.

This clonotype was obtained from a human donor in a cohort sampled during active COVID-19. This chain links TRBV5-1 with TRBJ1-5; 7 nucleotides agree with TRBD1. The sequenced sample consisted of peripheral blood. As DNA, the CDR3 is TGCGCCAGCAGCCTGGGCGGACAGGATCATCAGCCCCAGCATTTT. Translation: CASSLGGQDHQPQHF.